The 11 T cell receptor beta chains below were found in one sample sequenced in a study of CD8+ T cells in alopecia areata (dated 2018 in TCRdb). The library was made by the immunoSEQ multiplex PCR assay. To provide template for TCR sequencing, every sample had RNA extracted and reverse transcribed into cDNA. TCRdb's version of the immuneACCESS table is confined to in-frame rearrangements and falls short of the full clone set. An unresolved V gene accounts for under half of the shortfall where checked; the remainder is of unknown origin. The sample contains about 76,000 clones, 66% of them found a single time. Roughly a quarter of the sample goes to the ten largest clones. This specimen's time point label, per the study, means: 20 to 30 weeks on oral tofacitinib. What this sample's treatment or condition label stands for: oral pan-JAK inhibitor, 5-10 mg twice daily. The sample was CD8+ T cells sorted from blood, taken at week 24, from a patient treated with tofacitinib. Receptors originate from a human donor with alopecia areata.

This clone was counted a single time. The V call is TRBV7-2, the J call TRBJ2-7; D gene uncertain. This CDR3 is 12 amino acids long. V was trimmed by 0 bases and J by 4 bases, leaving 4 bases between them. From germline, CDR1 is SGHTA and CDR2 FQGNSA. CDR3 sequence (DNA): TGTGCCAGCAGCTTAGCGACTTACGAGCAGTACTTC. It specifies CASSLATYEQYF. Variable domain in full (rest from reference TRBV7-2 and TRBJ2-7): GAGVSQSPSNKVTEKGKDVELRCDPISGHTALYWYRQSLGQGLEFLIYFQGNSAPDKSGLPSDRFSAERTGGSVSTLTIQRTQQEDSAVYLCASSLATYEQYFGPGTRLTVT.

V and J are TRBV9 and TRBJ1-6; possibly TRBD1 for D (6 bases). The CDR3 spans 17 residues. The germline gives CDR1 SGDLS, CDR2 YYNGEE. V lost 2 bases to trimming and J lost 0 bases, with 12 bases between them. DNA for the CDR3: TGTGCCAGCAGCGTCCGGGACACATACTCCTATAATTCACCCCTCCACTTT. Translation: CASSVRDTYSYNSPLHF.

This clone was detected only a few times. The genes are TRBV27 and TRBJ2-7; D is unclear. V shed 1 base and J shed 0 bases, with 13 bases lying between them. Germline CDR1 reads MNHEY; CDR2 reads SMNVEV (reference sequence). This CDR3 comprises 16 residues. The CDR3 nucleotides read TGTGCCAGCAGTTTATATGCCCGTGGCACCTCCTACGAGCAGTACTTC. This sequence encodes CASSLYARGTSYEQYF.

The chain employs TRBV19 and TRBJ2-5; 9 nucleotides line up with TRBD1. The CDR3 is 16 residues long. CDR1 and CDR2 from the germline V gene are LNHDA and SQIVND (reference sequence). Trimming at V came to 3 bases and at J to 2 bases, leaving 7 bases not matched to a gene. CDR3 sequence: CASSITGQGWQETQYF. CDR3 bases: TGTGCCAGTAGTATCACCGGACAGGGGTGGCAAGAGACCCAGTACTTC.

The rearrangement joins TRBV7-6 to TRBJ2-7, with no clear D. The CDR3 sequence is 14 residues long. The V gene's germline CDR1 is SGHVS and CDR2 FNYEAQ. V dropped 8 bases and J dropped 0 bases, with 14 bases sitting between them. CDR3 bases: TGTGCCAGCGGGCCGGCCCCAGGCTCCTACGAGCAGTACTTC. Translating gives CASGPAPGSYEQYF.

The chain carries TRBV6-4 and TRBJ2-3, with TRBD2 matching 8 bases. Trimming took 8 bases from V and 4 from J; bases not matched to a gene: 8. This CDR3 has 14 residues. Germline lookup yields CDR1 MRHNA and CDR2 SNTAGT. Here the CDR3 reads CASSLAGGSDTQYF. The CDR3 coding sequence is TGTGCCAGCTCACTCGCGGGAGGATCAGATACGCAGTATTTT.

V gene TRBV7-6 combines with J gene TRBJ2-5, with no clear D. The germline V gene encodes CDR1 SGHVS and CDR2 FNYEAQ. This CDR3 is built from 14 residues. V gave up 3 bases and J gave up 1 base, with 9 bases separating them. The CDR3 DNA is TGTGCCAGCAGCTTCCACGCCGGCCAAGAGACCCAGTACTTC. Residues: CASSFHAGQETQYF.

The chain has TRBV28 and TRBJ2-5, with a weak D call TRBD1 (5 bases). The CDR3 has 15 residues. Germline V gives CDR1 MDHEN, CDR2 SYDVKM. Trimming took off 3 bases at V and 1 base at J, with 12 bases between the two ends. CDR3 protein: CASSFSGSAQETQYF. The CDR3 region has the DNA TGTGCCAGCAGTTTTTCAGGGTCAGCCCAAGAGACCCAGTACTTC.

V gene TRBV9 combines with J gene TRBJ1-3; no firm D call. The CDR3 runs 16 residues. Germline CDR1 SGDLS, CDR2 YYNGEE. V was clipped by 4 bases and J by 0 bases, with 14 bases between them. The CDR3 loop reads CASSPPPVNSGNTIYF. The CDR3 DNA follows: TGTGCCAGCAGCCCTCCCCCAGTGAACTCTGGAAACACCATATATTTT.

The chain has TRBV5-8 and TRBJ2-1; D is unclear. The V and J ends lost 4 bases and 7 bases respectively, with 3 bases between them. This CDR3 has 10 residues. Germline lookup yields CDR1 SGHTS and CDR2 YDEGEE. CDR3 sequence reads: CASSQNEQFF. For the CDR3, the DNA is TGTGCCAGCAGCCAAAATGAGCAGTTCTTC.

A remark on this clone: This sample includes further DNA sequences coding for the same CDR3. This chain connects TRBV7-9 to TRBJ2-3; D remains ambiguous. Trimming shortened V by 1 base and J by 1 base, and 3 bases separated the two germline ends. CDR1 and CDR2 (germline): SEHNR, FQNEAQ (reference sequence). The CDR3 covers 13 residues. The CDR3 coding sequence is TGTGCCAGCAGCTTAGGGGGCACAGATACGCAGTATTTT. Its protein product is CASSLGGTDTQYF.